This T cell receptor (beta chain) came from a study of blood T cell repertoires in COVID-19. The wider study: Collection of acute and convalescent COVID-19 samples took place in the United States, Italy and Spain. T cells, B-cell-depleted T cells, or PBMCs supplied cDNA or gDNA.

Assay used: immunoSEQ multiplex PCR; TCRdb lists only in-frame clones, some missing. The sample includes approximately 100,000 clones, roughly 86% of them seen just once. This clone has just one count. Germline V gene lookup returns CDR1 SGDLS and CDR2 YYNGEE. Trimming cost V 0 bases and J 5 bases, with 14 bases left between them. This CDR3 is built from 15 residues. This clonotype originated in a woman aged 60-75 years with acute or convalescent COVID-19. The genes are TRBV9 and TRBJ2-5, with a tentative D call TRBD2 (6 bases). The sequenced material came from peripheral blood. In DNA, the CDR3 is TGTGCCAGCAGCGTAGCTCGGGGGATTCAGGAGACCCAGTACTTC. The encoded protein is CASSVARGIQETQYF.